The clone carrying this TCR beta chain was counted a few times. This CDR3 has 16 amino acids. The germline gives CDR1 SGHAT, CDR2 FQNNGV. J was trimmed by 3 bases and V by 5 bases; bases with no gene match: 7. TCRdb re-called the reads through MiXCR, storing one row per CDR3 protein. The top ten hold roughly a quarter of the sample, which has around 530,000 distinct CDR3 sequences, more than 15% seen once. The data belong to a study of T cell repertoires in cytomegalovirus infection. This rearrangement joins TRBV11-2 to TRBJ1-4; 9 bases agree with TRBD1. This TCR was recovered from a human donor in good health (CMV status not recorded). Some clones in this sample may be carry-over from other donors' samples. Sequenced material: CD8+ T cells from PBMCs. The CDR3 spells CASSKTGQGPNEKLFF. DNA for the CDR3: TGTGCCAGCAGCAAAACGGGACAGGGTCCTAATGAAAAACTGTTTTTT.